The T cell receptor beta chain described here comes from a study of blood T cell repertoires in COVID-19 (dated by TCRdb to between 2020 and 2021). General notes on the study: The collaborator samples originated in the United States, Italy and Spain and spanned the acute and convalescent phases of COVID-19. The material from the prospective study consisted of cDNA or gDNA derived from T cells, B-cell-depleted T cells, or PBMCs. The dataset comprised deeply sampled blood TCRbeta repertoires from subjects exposed to, actively infected with, or recovered from COVID-19. The repertoires were made available in a free public database intended to serve as a resource for research on the immune response to SARS-CoV-2. Samples were obtained from the ongoing ImmuneRACE study (first 160 participants) and from some 1,200 subjects provided by 6 global collaborators. Sample metadata almost always included a de-identified subject ID, COVID-19 status, age in years and sex. Where HLA class I and class II types were available, the types were taken from metadata supplied by the sample provider, not from assay-based typing.

The immunoSEQ Assay, a bias-controlled multiplex PCR, was used to amplify TCRbeta CDR3 regions from genomic DNA. The published analysis was carried out like this. Within the assay, amplification of reference gene primers was used to estimate how many nucleated cells each sample contained. To quantify the absolute abundance of each unique TCRbeta CDR3 rearrangement, sequence reads were collapsed and filtered. Productive Simpson clonality was computed per sample as the square root of Simpson's diversity index over productive rearrangements. TCRdb mirrors the immuneACCESS table, restricted to in-frame sequences. Some clones are absent from its copies; in checked studies, under half trace to an unresolved V gene, and the reason for the others is unknown. V, J and clone size derive from that table, while D and trimming were established from the DNA sequence. Counted in this sample were approximately 59,000 clones; about 81% of them appeared once. More than 30% of the sample goes to the ten largest clones.

One collaborating source in Seattle enrolled patients during active infection and followed them longitudinally through the course of disease. The collaborating institutions used their own protocols to collect whole blood in K2EDTA tubes. Collaborator samples were shipped for TCRbeta analysis as frozen whole blood, isolated PBMCs, or DNA extracted from either sample type. In the case of this clone: No antigen is known for it. No base quality information exists; no much larger clone differs at one position.

The germline V gene sets CDR1 to SGDLS and CDR2 to YYNGEE. V is shortened by 2 bases, J by 4 bases, and the region joining them spans 9 bases. Reading from cysteine to phenylalanine, the CDR3 counts 13 amino acids. Only the CDR3 part of the read is kept: 39 bases, read in frame from the first base. What the authors observed across the whole study: The quantity of clinical and demographic metadata differed by source and by participant and was supplied without curation.

This sequence was found in a man in his 60s with COVID-19, enrolled during active disease. The V and J segments used are TRBV9 and TRBJ1-1, with no confident D gene call. Sequenced input: peripheral blood. The DNA reads TGTGCCAGCAGCGTCGATTGGAGCACTGAAGCTTTCTTT. Its amino acids are CASSVDWSTEAFF.